The next 20 T cell receptor beta chains were all read from a single sample in a study of T-cell memory formation after mild COVID-19. TCRdb used MiXCR to reprocess the 5' RACE reads, holding one entry per CDR3 protein. The sample shows 350,000 to 500,000 distinct CDR3 sequences, 15% to 20% of them seen only once. The specimen sequenced was PBMCs or a T cell subset sorted from them (not recorded which). These receptors were collected from a man between 18 and 29 years old who had mild COVID-19 (a few samples of this study predate the infection). Cell type and time point are not known.

This clonotype came up many times. V gene TRBV18 combines with J gene TRBJ2-3; D gene unclear. The CDR3 has 13 residues. CDR1 and CDR2 from the germline V gene are KGHSH and LQKENI. Trimming left V 2 bases short and J 0 bases short, with 3 bases between. In DNA form, the CDR3 reads TGTGCCAGCTCACCAGGGAGCACAGATACGCAGTATTTT. It encodes CASSPGSTDTQYF.

The rearrangement uses TRBV14 and TRBJ1-1; D is undetermined. Germline CDR1 is SGHDN and CDR2 is FVKESK. The CDR3 spans 12 residues. Trimming stripped 1 base from V and 10 bases from J, with 10 bases between. The CDR3 DNA is TGTGCCAGCAGCCAAGGGCCCTTTTCAGCTTTCTTT. Encoded protein: CASSQGPFSAFF.

The chain recombines TRBV7-2 with TRBJ2-7; no clear D gene. CDR3 length: 13 residues. Trimming left V 6 bases short and J 2 bases short, with 11 bases between. Germline CDR1 reads SGHTA; CDR2 reads FQGNSA. Here the CDR3 DNA reads TGTGCCAGCAGTTATACAGTAGCCTACGAGCAGTACTTC. It specifies CASSYTVAYEQYF.

This clonotype was detected only a few times. This chain joins TRBV7-9 and TRBJ1-5; 9 bases align to TRBD1. The V gene end was trimmed by 5 bases and the J gene end by 8 bases; junction bases not matched to a gene: 10. The CDR3 has 15 residues. Germline CDR1 SEHNR, CDR2 FQNEAQ (reference sequence). CDR3 amino acids: CASSPGTGKIKPQHF. CDR3 sequence (DNA): TGTGCCAGCAGCCCCGGGACAGGGAAGATTAAGCCCCAGCATTTT.

The V call is TRBV4-3, the J call TRBJ1-6, with TRBD1 matching over 9 bases. CDR1 is LGHNA, CDR2 YSLEER, per germline. CDR3 size: 19 residues. Unmatched junction bases numbered 8, after V lost 1 base and J lost 1 base. The CDR3 reads CASSQGDREGRSYNSPLHF. CDR3 in DNA: TGCGCCAGCAGCCAAGGGGACAGGGAGGGGAGGTCCTATAATTCACCCCTCCACTTT.

The chain combines TRBV24-1 with TRBJ2-7; a weak D match, TRBD2 (5 bases). The germline CDR1 and CDR2 sequences are KGHDR and SFDVKD. This CDR3 has 17 residues. Deletions cut 1 base from V and 0 bases from J, with 15 bases between. In DNA, the CDR3 is TGTGCCACCAGTGATTTTACGAGGGAGAGGTTCTCCTACGAGCAGTACGTC. Residues: CATSDFTRERFSYEQYV.

This clonotype occurred many times. The rearrangement joins TRBV7-9 to TRBJ1-1; D uncertain. The V and J ends lost 2 bases and 1 base respectively, with 11 bases between them. This CDR3 comprises 15 residues. Germline CDR1 and CDR2: SEHNR and FQNEAQ (reference sequence). The chain's CDR3 is CASSLSLGGNTEAFF. The CDR3 region has the DNA TGTGCCAGCAGCTTATCCCTCGGAGGGAACACTGAAGCTTTCTTT.

This clonotype was seen many times. The germline gene is not matched at one end of the junction; a read error may be the cause. The rearrangement joins TRBV20-1 to TRBJ1-5, with a tentative D call TRBD1 (6 bases). Looked up from germline, CDR1 is DFQATT and CDR2 is SNEGSKA (reference sequence). The CDR3 is 14 amino acids. The chain's CDR3 is CSAGEGGSDQPQHF. CDR3 bases: TGCAGTGCTGGAGAAGGGGGTAGCGATCAGCCCCAGCATTTT.

The genes are TRBV3-1 and TRBJ2-7; TRBD1 matches at 10 bases. V lost 4 bases, J lost 7 bases, and 16 bases stayed unmatched. Per germline, CDR1 LGHDT and CDR2 YNNKEL (reference sequence). CDR3 length equals 17 residues. In nucleotides, the CDR3 is TGTGCCAGCAGCCCGGGATTTGGGCGACAGGGGGCATGGGAGCAGTACGTC. It specifies CASSPGFGRQGAWEQYV.

The V and J genes are TRBV12-3 or TRBV12-4 and TRBJ1-2; possibly TRBD1 for D (6 bases). CDR3 size: 13 residues. The V end was cut by 5 bases, the J end by 6 bases, with 13 bases between. CDR3: CASSQGFGDGYTF. The CDR3, as DNA: TGTGCCAGCAGTCAGGGGTTTGGGGATGGCTACACCTTC.

At least ten counts were recorded for this clonotype. The rearrangement joins TRBV12-3 or TRBV12-4 to TRBJ2-3; D ambiguous. The V and J ends lost 1 base and 0 bases respectively, with 2 bases between them. This CDR3 region has 13 residues. The CDR3 DNA is TGTGCCAGCAGTTTAGGCAGCACAGATACGCAGTATTTT. Translating gives CASSLGSTDTQYF.

The V and J genes are TRBV29-1 and TRBJ2-1; D not resolved. Germline assignment: CDR1 SQVTM and CDR2 ANQGSEA. The V end was cut by 5 bases, the J end by 7 bases, with 6 bases between. This CDR3 spans 10 amino acids. CDR3 DNA: TGCAGCGTTCTCAGAAATGAGCAGTTCTTC. Protein sequence: CSVLRNEQFF.

The chain is built from TRBV6-4 and TRBJ2-7, with D unclear. The CDR3 runs to 12 residues. Germline-derived CDR1 and CDR2 are MRHNA and SNTAGT. Trimming left V 7 bases short and J 3 bases short, with 10 bases between. The DNA for the CDR3 is TGTGCCAGCACGAGCCTTGACTACGAGCAGTACGTC. It translates to CASTSLDYEQYV.

This clonotype showed up many times. The chain uses TRBV4-2 and TRBJ2-5, with D hard to call. The CDR3 length is 14 residues. Germline lookup yields CDR1 LGHNA and CDR2 YNFKEQ. V was pared by 1 base and J by 3 bases, with 9 bases between. The CDR3 protein is CASSQGSEEETQYF. The CDR3 region has the DNA TGTGCCAGCAGCCAAGGGTCTGAGGAAGAGACCCAGTACTTC.

The sample holds a few counts of this clonotype. The chain combines TRBV5-6 with TRBJ2-7, with D maybe TRBD1 (6 bases). V dropped 1 base and J dropped 7 bases, with 12 bases sitting between them. The CDR3 runs 13 residues. Germline V gene lookup returns CDR1 SGHDT and CDR2 YYEEEE. This chain's CDR3 is CASSLLQGMEQYV. In DNA form, the CDR3 reads TGTGCCAGCAGCTTGTTACAGGGCATGGAGCAGTACGTC.

CDR3 loop: CASSTTGQPYGYTF. The CDR3 nucleotides read TGTGCCAGCAGCACAACGGGACAGCCCTATGGCTACACCTTC. This chain connects TRBV11-2 to TRBJ1-2; 7 nucleotides line up with TRBD1. This CDR3 is 14 amino acids long. The germline V gene encodes CDR1 SGHAT and CDR2 FQNNGV. The V gene end was trimmed by 5 bases and the J gene end by 4 bases; junction bases not matched to a gene: 7.

The chain joins TRBV19 to TRBJ2-7; D might be TRBD2 (5 bases). The CDR3 runs to 14 residues. Germline values: CDR1 LNHDA, CDR2 SQIVND (reference sequence). V was shortened by 10 bases and J by 6 bases, with 22 bases between the two germline ends. The CDR3 protein is CAIRWTHGRGEQYV. CDR3 DNA: TGTGCCATCCGATGGACTCATGGCCGGGGCGAGCAGTACGTC.

V and J are TRBV7-3 and TRBJ2-3; D might be TRBD2 (6 bases). Trimming cost V 8 bases and J 5 bases, with 11 bases left between them. This CDR3 contains 12 residues. Germline CDR1 and CDR2: SGHTA and FQGTGA. CDR3 DNA: TGTGCCAGCGGGGGGTACGGAGATACGCAGTATTTT. Translated, it gives CASGGYGDTQYF.

CDR3 loop: CSVEVGTSGGTTSEETQYF. The CDR3 DNA reads as TGCAGCGTTGAAGTCGGGACTAGCGGGGGGACCACCTCCGAAGAGACCCAGTACTTC. The J gene is TRBJ2-5, the V gene TRBV29-1; TRBD2 matches 15 bases. CDR3 length equals 19 residues. V lost 1 base, J lost 3 bases, and 12 bases stayed unmatched. Germline V lookup: CDR1 SQVTM, CDR2 ANQGSEA.

This clonotype was picked up a small number of times. The CDR3 DNA follows: TGTGCCAGCAGGCTAGCGGGGTATCTGGGGGAGCTGTTTTTT. Residues: CASRLAGYLGELFF. The rearrangement uses TRBV7-8 and TRBJ2-2; 9 bases fit TRBD2. Germline V gene data show CDR1 as SGHVS and CDR2 as FQNEAQ. Germline trimming cut 6 bases from V and 8 bases from J; bases unmatched to any gene: 7. The CDR3 has 14 residues.